The T cell receptor beta chain under discussion was sequenced for a study of blood T cell repertoires in COVID-19 (dated by TCRdb to 2019 to 2021). Regarding the complete study: The collaborator samples originated in the United States, Italy and Spain and spanned the acute and convalescent phases of COVID-19. The prospective study material was composed of cDNA or gDNA derived from T cells, B-cell-depleted T cells, or PBMCs. Subjects who had been exposed to COVID-19, were actively infected with it, or had recovered from it provided the deeply sampled blood TCRbeta repertoires that made up the dataset. The repertoires were released in a freely available public database meant as a resource for research on the immune response to SARS-CoV-2. The samples were drawn from two sources: the first 160 participants of the ongoing ImmuneRACE study, and about 1,300 subjects contributed by 6 global collaborators. The sample metadata nearly always contained a de-identified subject ID, COVID-19 status, age in years and sex. Where available, HLA class I and class II types were obtained from metadata supplied by the sample provider rather than from assay-based typing.

At the junction V is shortened by 0 bases and J by 8 bases, with 11 bases in between. The CDR3 holds 14 amino acids from the cysteine to the phenylalanine. CDR3 DNA only is kept here, 42 bases in frame from base 1. Taken from the germline V gene, the CDR1 and CDR2 loops are SGHRS and YFSETQ. TCRbeta CDR3 regions were amplified from genomic DNA using the immunoSEQ Assay, a bias-controlled multiplex PCR. Per the original workflow: The number of nucleated cells in each sample was estimated from the amplification of reference gene primers within the assay. To quantify the absolute abundance of each unique TCRbeta CDR3 rearrangement, sequence reads were collapsed and filtered. For each sample, productive Simpson clonality was calculated by taking the square root of Simpson's diversity index across productive rearrangements. TCRdb re-hosts the immuneACCESS table, in-frame sequences only. Its copies lack some clones; in the studies checked, an unresolved V gene accounts for under half of them, and the cause for the rest is not known. The DNA gave D and trimming, while V, J and clone size come from that table. Recorded for this sample are fewer than 350,000 clones; just over 90% of them occurred a single time. The top ten constitute approximately 2.5% of the sample.

Points the paper makes about the study in general: The quantity of clinical and demographic metadata differed by source and by participant and was supplied without curation.

In the prospective study, participants were roughly 18 to 100 years old, resided in 20 to 30 geographic areas of the United States, and were enrolled through a virtual design. To assign participants to cohorts, the prospective study relied on clinical history that participants themselves reported in a screening survey and a study questionnaire. Each participant in the prospective study had whole blood, serum and a nasopharyngeal or oropharyngeal swab collected by mobile phlebotomists. Prospective study participants could optionally give additional blood draws and questionnaires over an approximately 2-month period. Before DNA extraction, prospective study blood samples were shipped either frozen or at room temperature. As for this clone: This receptor's antigen is unknown. Base-call qualities are not available, and no considerably larger clone is one nucleotide away.

Sequences were obtained from PBMCs or T cells enriched from blood (not recorded which). The sequence was collected from a woman aged 40 to 50 with acute COVID-19. The rearranged chain carries TRBV5-1 and TRBJ1-4; the D gene is unclear. For the CDR3, the sequence is CASSLEAGSEKLFF. The DNA sequence is as follows: TGCGCCAGCAGCTTGGAGGCGGGCAGCGAAAAACTGTTTTTT.